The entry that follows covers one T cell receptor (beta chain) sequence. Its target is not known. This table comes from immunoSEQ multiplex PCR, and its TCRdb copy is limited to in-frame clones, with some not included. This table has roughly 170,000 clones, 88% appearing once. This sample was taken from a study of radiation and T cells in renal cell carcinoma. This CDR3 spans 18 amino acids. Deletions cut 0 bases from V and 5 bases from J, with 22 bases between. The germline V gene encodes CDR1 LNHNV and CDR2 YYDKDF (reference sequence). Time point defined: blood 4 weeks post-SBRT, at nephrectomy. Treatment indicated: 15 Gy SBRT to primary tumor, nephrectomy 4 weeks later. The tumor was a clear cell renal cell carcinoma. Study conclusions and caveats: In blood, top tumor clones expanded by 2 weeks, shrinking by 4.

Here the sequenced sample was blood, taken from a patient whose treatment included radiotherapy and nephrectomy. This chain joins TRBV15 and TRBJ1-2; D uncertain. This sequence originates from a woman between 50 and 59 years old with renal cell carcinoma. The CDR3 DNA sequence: TGTGCCACCAGCAGAGATCAGAAAAGGGCCCTTTCACTATATGGCTACACCTTC. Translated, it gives CATSRDQKRALSLYGYTF.